These T cell receptor beta chains were read from a single sample in a study of Ad26.COV2.S vaccination and SARS-CoV-2 variants. Assay used: immunoSEQ multiplex PCR; TCRdb lists only in-frame clones, some missing. The profile shows about 180,000 clones, around 85% of them singletons. The material sequenced was peripheral blood, taken after recovery from COVID-19. The receptors were gathered from a human donor who had recovered from COVID-19. Each CDR3 is given with its conserved first and last residue. A D gene is named only where the DNA matches it firmly. For some rows the clone size is stated as once, few or many, or as a class when expanded; others skip it.

d_call | j_call | v_call | clone_size | cdr3_aa | cdr3_nt
TRBD2 | TRBJ2-1 | TRBV5-1 | - | CASSLLAGGGSEQFF | TGCGCCAGCAGCTTACTAGCGGGTGGGGGTAGTGAGCAGTTCTTC
- | TRBJ1-2 | TRBV28 | - | CASSYPERYGGYTF | TGTGCCAGCAGTTACCCGGAACGCTACGGCGGCTACACCTTC
TRBD1 | TRBJ1-1 | TRBV3-1/TRBV3-2 | - | CASSPDRAAEAFF | TGTGCCAGCAGTCCAGACAGGGCGGCTGAAGCTTTCTTT
TRBD2 | TRBJ2-1 | TRBV9 | - | CASSVDGRPHNEQFF | TGTGCCAGCAGCGTAGACGGGAGGCCCCACAATGAGCAGTTCTTC
- | TRBJ2-2 | TRBV19 | - | CASRREDGTGELFF | TGTGCCAGTAGGCGGGAAGATGGCACCGGGGAGCTGTTTTTT
- | TRBJ1-5 | TRBV3-1/TRBV3-2 | - | CASSQGTHGRGDQPQHF | TGTGCCAGCAGCCAAGGGACCCACGGACGGGGCGATCAGCCCCAGCATTTT
- | TRBJ1-2 | TRBV6-5 | - | CASSYLQGSFDYGYTF | TGTGCCAGCAGTTACCTTCAGGGGAGTTTCGACTATGGCTACACCTTC
- | TRBJ2-7 | TRBV5-6 | once | CASSLVNSYEQYF | TGTGCCAGCAGCTTGGTCAACTCCTACGAGCAGTACTTC
- | TRBJ2-5 | TRBV12-2 | - | CASRAAPHSSSGLQETQYF | TGTGCAAGTCGCGCCGCTCCCCACTCTTCTAGCGGGCTTCAAGAGACCCAGTACTTC
TRBD1 | TRBJ1-1 | TRBV2 | - | CASNDRAEEAFF | TGTGCCAGCAATGACAGGGCCGAGGAAGCTTTCTTT
TRBD2 | TRBJ2-7 | TRBV5-4 | - | CASSRRLAGAYEQYF | TGTGCCAGCAGCCGTAGGCTAGCGGGGGCCTACGAGCAGTACTTC
- | TRBJ2-7 | TRBV5-1 | - | CASSLNLGYEQYF | TGCGCCAGCAGCTTAAATTTGGGATACGAGCAGTACTTC
- | TRBJ2-7 | TRBV3-1/TRBV3-2 | once | CASSPTPGQAVNYEQYF | TGTGCCAGCAGCCCTACCCCAGGACAAGCGGTAAACTACGAGCAGTACTTC
TRBD2 | TRBJ2-7 | TRBV14 | - | CASSTVLSGPSYEQYF | TGTGCCAGCAGCACTGTCCTTAGCGGGCCTTCCTACGAGCAGTACTTC
- | TRBJ2-2 | TRBV12-5 | - | CASGSPLAMNTGELFF | TGTGCTAGTGGTTCCCCCCTAGCGATGAACACCGGGGAGCTGTTTTTT
- | TRBJ2-7 | TRBV9 | - | CASSLGGTPLYEQYF | TGTGCCAGCAGCTTAGGGGGGACTCCCCTCTACGAGCAGTACTTC
- | TRBJ2-7 | TRBV10-1 | - | CAEETAFILYEQYF | TGCGCCGAAGAGACCGCGTTCATCCTCTACGAGCAGTACTTC
- | TRBJ2-1 | TRBV11-2 | - | CASSLGVDNEQFF | TGTGCCAGCAGCTTAGGGGTAGACAATGAGCAGTTCTTC
TRBD2 | TRBJ2-5 | TRBV7-3 | once | CASSFTSGRLETQYF | TGTGCCAGCAGCTTTACTAGCGGGAGGTTGGAGACCCAGTACTTC
TRBD1 | TRBJ1-5 | TRBV2 | - | CASSVDRVDQPQHF | TGTGCCAGCAGTGTCGACAGGGTCGATCAGCCCCAGCATTTT
- | TRBJ2-5 | TRBV7-9 | - | CASSLALEGQETQYF | TGTGCCAGCAGCTTAGCGCTTGAGGGCCAAGAGACCCAGTACTTC
- | TRBJ2-3 | TRBV11-3 | - | CASSRRGTDTQYF | TGTGCCAGCTCCAGGCGGGGCACAGATACGCAGTATTTT
- | TRBJ1-4 | TRBV6-1 | - | CASSEHYQREKLFF | TGTGCCAGCAGTGAACACTACCAACGGGAAAAACTGTTTTTT
- | TRBJ1-1 | TRBV15 | - | CATSREPMNTEAFF | TGTGCCACCAGCAGAGAACCTATGAACACTGAAGCTTTCTTT
- | TRBJ1-1 | TRBV3-1/TRBV3-2 | - | CASSPFVGAAEAFF | TGTGCCAGCAGCCCCTTCGTGGGGGCCGCTGAAGCTTTCTTT
- | TRBJ2-3 | TRBV19 | - | CASSLRLGSGTDTQYF | TGTGCCAGTAGTCTCCGACTAGGGAGTGGCACAGATACGCAGTATTTT
TRBD2 | TRBJ2-1 | TRBV6-1 | - | CASSEEWLRTSVNNEQFF | TGTGCCAGCAGTGAAGAGTGGCTGAGGACTAGCGTTAACAATGAGCAGTTCTTC
TRBD1 | TRBJ1-6 | TRBV19 | - | CASSGTGRSYNSPLHF | TGTGCCAGTTCCGGGACAGGGAGGTCCTATAATTCACCCCTCCACTTT
- | TRBJ2-7 | TRBV11-2 | - | CASSLVGRSEQYF | TGTGCCAGCAGCTTAGTAGGGAGGAGCGAGCAGTACTTC
- | TRBJ1-1 | TRBV19 | - | CASSTGRSMNTEAFF | TGTGCCAGTAGTACGGGACGGTCTATGAACACTGAAGCTTTCTTT
- | TRBJ2-7 | TRBV18 | - | CASSPVGGYEQYF | TGTGCCAGCTCACCAGTGGGGGGCTACGAGCAGTACTTC
TRBD1 | TRBJ1-1 | TRBV2 | - | CASSGDREQGAFAFF | TGTGCCAGCAGTGGGGACCGGGAACAGGGGGCTTTTGCTTTCTTT
TRBD1 | TRBJ1-1 | TRBV29-1 | - | CSVKRPGTGNTEAFF | TGCAGCGTTAAACGGCCCGGGACAGGGAACACTGAAGCTTTCTTT
TRBD2 | TRBJ2-7 | TRBV30 | - | CAWSHSFSSGARGEQYF | TGTGCCTGGAGTCACTCATTTAGTAGCGGGGCCCGGGGCGAGCAGTACTTC
- | TRBJ1-5 | TRBV5-1 | - | CASSLEVGTQPQHF | TGCGCCAGCAGCTTGGAGGTGGGGACTCAGCCCCAGCATTTT
TRBD2 | TRBJ2-1 | TRBV6-1 | few | CASSEGLEVNEQFF | TGTGCCAGCAGTGAGGGACTAGAAGTCAATGAGCAGTTCTTC
- | TRBJ1-1 | TRBV2 | - | CASTMNTEAFF | TGTGCCAGCACGATGAACACTGAAGCTTTCTTT
TRBD1 | TRBJ1-1 | TRBV12-3/TRBV12-4 | - | CASGTARGAEAFF | TGTGCCAGCGGGACAGCTAGGGGAGCTGAAGCTTTCTTT
- | TRBJ2-7 | TRBV29-1 | - | CSVRPENSYEQYF | TGCAGCGTCCGCCCTGAGAACTCCTACGAGCAGTACTTC
TRBD2 | TRBJ2-1 | TRBV5-1 | - | CASSLLSGTSGSTSYNEQFF | TGCGCCAGCAGCTTACTCTCCGGGACTAGCGGGTCAACGTCCTACAATGAGCAGTTCTTC
TRBD1 | TRBJ1-3 | TRBV6-5 | - | CASRPPGGTGNTIYF | TGTGCCAGCAGGCCTCCAGGGGGGACTGGAAACACCATATATTTT
TRBD1 | TRBJ1-1 | TRBV7-9 | - | CASTQGGSTEAFF | TGTGCCAGCACTCAGGGGGGATCCACTGAAGCTTTCTTT
- | TRBJ2-7 | TRBV4-1 | once | CASSQDVQISYEQYF | TGCGCCAGCAGCCAAGACGTACAGATCTCCTACGAGCAGTACTTC
- | TRBJ2-1 | TRBV3-1/TRBV3-2 | - | CASSGAGSEQFF | TGTGCCAGCAGCGGCGCCGGGAGTGAGCAGTTCTTC
- | TRBJ1-2 | TRBV6-5 | - | CASSNNLDRGYTF | TGTGCCAGCAGTAATAACCTGGACAGAGGCTACACCTTC
TRBD2 | TRBJ2-5 | TRBV5-1 | - | CASSFSGTSGLETQYF | TGCGCCAGCAGCTTTTCCGGGACTAGCGGGTTGGAGACCCAGTACTTC
- | TRBJ2-7 | TRBV7-9 | - | CASSPSGGGRNEQYF | TGTGCCAGCAGCCCGTCGGGTGGGGGTCGAAACGAGCAGTACTTC
TRBD1 | TRBJ1-1 | TRBV3-1/TRBV3-2 | few | CASSLTGGNEAFF | TGTGCCAGCAGTCTAACAGGGGGCAACGAAGCTTTCTTT
TRBD2 | TRBJ2-1 | TRBV19 | - | CASSIILGSGDEQFF | TGTGCCAGTAGTATAATACTGGGTAGCGGGGATGAGCAGTTCTTC
- | TRBJ2-3 | TRBV19 | - | CASSIELLDTQYF | TGTGCCAGTAGTATAGAGCTACTAGATACGCAGTATTTT
- | TRBJ2-7 | TRBV4-1 | - | CASSQDGGTKLYEQYF | TGCGCCAGCAGCCAAGATGGAGGGACGAAGCTCTACGAGCAGTACTTC
TRBD1 | TRBJ2-1 | TRBV7-8 | - | CASSLFGTGPYNEQFF | TGTGCCAGCAGCCTCTTCGGGACAGGGCCCTACAATGAGCAGTTCTTC
- | TRBJ1-6 | TRBV7-9 | - | CASRTGSSPLHF | TGTGCCAGCAGGACAGGATCTTCACCCCTCCACTTT
TRBD1 | TRBJ2-4 | TRBV7-6 | - | CASSLAYGTGGKNIQYF | TGTGCCAGCAGCTTAGCATACGGGACAGGGGGAAAAAACATTCAGTACTTC
- | TRBJ2-4 | TRBV30 | - | CAWSVQEDIQYF | TGTGCCTGGAGTGTACAGGAAGACATTCAGTACTTC